The sequence of this TCR beta chain was determined in a study of spatial heterogeneity in lung cancer. Study-level information: More than eight raw reads, on average, carried each unique TCR and UMI combination.

Per the germline V gene, CDR1 is SQVTM and CDR2 is ANQGSEA. With 0 bases removed from V and 4 bases from J, the gap between germline ends came to 12 bases. CDR3 length equals 14 residues. This clonotype appeared a few times. Time point reported: sample taken at primary tumor resection. Sequencing of whole RNA from tumor, nontumor lung or frozen PBMC involved no sorting. Samples were donated by 72 untreated early-stage non-small cell lung cancer patients. Individual TCR cDNA molecules each bore their own unique molecular identifier. TCRdb re-called the 5' RACE reads with MiXCR, one entry per CDR3 protein. This sample has 65,000 to 85,000 distinct CDR3 sequences, with more than 15% found just once.

This TCR was recovered from a male donor with early-stage non-small cell lung cancer. V is TRBV29-1 and J is TRBJ1-2, with D maybe TRBD1 (5 bases). Material: PBMCs, obtained at surgery. The CDR3 DNA reads TGCAGCGTTGAAGATCTTCAGGGTGGCTATGGCTACACCTTC. Translation gives CSVEDLQGGYGYTF.